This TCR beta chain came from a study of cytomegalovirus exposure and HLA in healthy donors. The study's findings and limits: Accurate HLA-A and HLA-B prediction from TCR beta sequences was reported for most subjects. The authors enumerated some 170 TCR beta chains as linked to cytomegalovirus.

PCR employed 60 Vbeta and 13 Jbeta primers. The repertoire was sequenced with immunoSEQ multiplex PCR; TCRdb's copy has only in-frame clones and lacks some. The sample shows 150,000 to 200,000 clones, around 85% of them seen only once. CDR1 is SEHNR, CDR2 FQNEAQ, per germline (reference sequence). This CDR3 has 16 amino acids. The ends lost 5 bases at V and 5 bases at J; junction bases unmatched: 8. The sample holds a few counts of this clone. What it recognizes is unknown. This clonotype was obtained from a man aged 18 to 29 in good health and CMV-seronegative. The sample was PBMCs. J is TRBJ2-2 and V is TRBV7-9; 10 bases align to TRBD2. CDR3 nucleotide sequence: TGTGCCAGCAGCCCTCAAGCGGGGGGGAAAACCGGGGAGCTGTTTTTT. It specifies CASSPQAGGKTGELFF.